The clone carrying this T cell receptor (beta chain) is categorized as medium-sized. The patients had localized lung adenocarcinoma, a non-small cell subtype. The data belong to a study of CD4 and CD8 cells across lung adenocarcinoma regions. This CDR3 region has 16 residues. J gave up 6 bases and V 6 bases, and 11 bases lay outside the gene matches. From germline, CDR1 is MNHEY and CDR2 SMNVEV (reference sequence). TCRdb ran MiXCR on the PCR reads and lists one entry per CDR3 protein. The table lists about 5,000 distinct CDR3 sequences, about 49% of them singletons. The chain links TRBV27 to TRBJ2-3, with 11 bases that match TRBD2. The receptor's source is a female donor with lung adenocarcinoma. The CD4 and CD8 labels of this study may be unreliable. Source material: CD4+ T cells from the margin of a lung tumor. CDR3 region: CASSLLTSGKRDTQYF. The DNA of the CDR3 is TGTGCCAGCAGCCTTCTGACTAGCGGGAAGAGGGATACGCAGTATTTT.